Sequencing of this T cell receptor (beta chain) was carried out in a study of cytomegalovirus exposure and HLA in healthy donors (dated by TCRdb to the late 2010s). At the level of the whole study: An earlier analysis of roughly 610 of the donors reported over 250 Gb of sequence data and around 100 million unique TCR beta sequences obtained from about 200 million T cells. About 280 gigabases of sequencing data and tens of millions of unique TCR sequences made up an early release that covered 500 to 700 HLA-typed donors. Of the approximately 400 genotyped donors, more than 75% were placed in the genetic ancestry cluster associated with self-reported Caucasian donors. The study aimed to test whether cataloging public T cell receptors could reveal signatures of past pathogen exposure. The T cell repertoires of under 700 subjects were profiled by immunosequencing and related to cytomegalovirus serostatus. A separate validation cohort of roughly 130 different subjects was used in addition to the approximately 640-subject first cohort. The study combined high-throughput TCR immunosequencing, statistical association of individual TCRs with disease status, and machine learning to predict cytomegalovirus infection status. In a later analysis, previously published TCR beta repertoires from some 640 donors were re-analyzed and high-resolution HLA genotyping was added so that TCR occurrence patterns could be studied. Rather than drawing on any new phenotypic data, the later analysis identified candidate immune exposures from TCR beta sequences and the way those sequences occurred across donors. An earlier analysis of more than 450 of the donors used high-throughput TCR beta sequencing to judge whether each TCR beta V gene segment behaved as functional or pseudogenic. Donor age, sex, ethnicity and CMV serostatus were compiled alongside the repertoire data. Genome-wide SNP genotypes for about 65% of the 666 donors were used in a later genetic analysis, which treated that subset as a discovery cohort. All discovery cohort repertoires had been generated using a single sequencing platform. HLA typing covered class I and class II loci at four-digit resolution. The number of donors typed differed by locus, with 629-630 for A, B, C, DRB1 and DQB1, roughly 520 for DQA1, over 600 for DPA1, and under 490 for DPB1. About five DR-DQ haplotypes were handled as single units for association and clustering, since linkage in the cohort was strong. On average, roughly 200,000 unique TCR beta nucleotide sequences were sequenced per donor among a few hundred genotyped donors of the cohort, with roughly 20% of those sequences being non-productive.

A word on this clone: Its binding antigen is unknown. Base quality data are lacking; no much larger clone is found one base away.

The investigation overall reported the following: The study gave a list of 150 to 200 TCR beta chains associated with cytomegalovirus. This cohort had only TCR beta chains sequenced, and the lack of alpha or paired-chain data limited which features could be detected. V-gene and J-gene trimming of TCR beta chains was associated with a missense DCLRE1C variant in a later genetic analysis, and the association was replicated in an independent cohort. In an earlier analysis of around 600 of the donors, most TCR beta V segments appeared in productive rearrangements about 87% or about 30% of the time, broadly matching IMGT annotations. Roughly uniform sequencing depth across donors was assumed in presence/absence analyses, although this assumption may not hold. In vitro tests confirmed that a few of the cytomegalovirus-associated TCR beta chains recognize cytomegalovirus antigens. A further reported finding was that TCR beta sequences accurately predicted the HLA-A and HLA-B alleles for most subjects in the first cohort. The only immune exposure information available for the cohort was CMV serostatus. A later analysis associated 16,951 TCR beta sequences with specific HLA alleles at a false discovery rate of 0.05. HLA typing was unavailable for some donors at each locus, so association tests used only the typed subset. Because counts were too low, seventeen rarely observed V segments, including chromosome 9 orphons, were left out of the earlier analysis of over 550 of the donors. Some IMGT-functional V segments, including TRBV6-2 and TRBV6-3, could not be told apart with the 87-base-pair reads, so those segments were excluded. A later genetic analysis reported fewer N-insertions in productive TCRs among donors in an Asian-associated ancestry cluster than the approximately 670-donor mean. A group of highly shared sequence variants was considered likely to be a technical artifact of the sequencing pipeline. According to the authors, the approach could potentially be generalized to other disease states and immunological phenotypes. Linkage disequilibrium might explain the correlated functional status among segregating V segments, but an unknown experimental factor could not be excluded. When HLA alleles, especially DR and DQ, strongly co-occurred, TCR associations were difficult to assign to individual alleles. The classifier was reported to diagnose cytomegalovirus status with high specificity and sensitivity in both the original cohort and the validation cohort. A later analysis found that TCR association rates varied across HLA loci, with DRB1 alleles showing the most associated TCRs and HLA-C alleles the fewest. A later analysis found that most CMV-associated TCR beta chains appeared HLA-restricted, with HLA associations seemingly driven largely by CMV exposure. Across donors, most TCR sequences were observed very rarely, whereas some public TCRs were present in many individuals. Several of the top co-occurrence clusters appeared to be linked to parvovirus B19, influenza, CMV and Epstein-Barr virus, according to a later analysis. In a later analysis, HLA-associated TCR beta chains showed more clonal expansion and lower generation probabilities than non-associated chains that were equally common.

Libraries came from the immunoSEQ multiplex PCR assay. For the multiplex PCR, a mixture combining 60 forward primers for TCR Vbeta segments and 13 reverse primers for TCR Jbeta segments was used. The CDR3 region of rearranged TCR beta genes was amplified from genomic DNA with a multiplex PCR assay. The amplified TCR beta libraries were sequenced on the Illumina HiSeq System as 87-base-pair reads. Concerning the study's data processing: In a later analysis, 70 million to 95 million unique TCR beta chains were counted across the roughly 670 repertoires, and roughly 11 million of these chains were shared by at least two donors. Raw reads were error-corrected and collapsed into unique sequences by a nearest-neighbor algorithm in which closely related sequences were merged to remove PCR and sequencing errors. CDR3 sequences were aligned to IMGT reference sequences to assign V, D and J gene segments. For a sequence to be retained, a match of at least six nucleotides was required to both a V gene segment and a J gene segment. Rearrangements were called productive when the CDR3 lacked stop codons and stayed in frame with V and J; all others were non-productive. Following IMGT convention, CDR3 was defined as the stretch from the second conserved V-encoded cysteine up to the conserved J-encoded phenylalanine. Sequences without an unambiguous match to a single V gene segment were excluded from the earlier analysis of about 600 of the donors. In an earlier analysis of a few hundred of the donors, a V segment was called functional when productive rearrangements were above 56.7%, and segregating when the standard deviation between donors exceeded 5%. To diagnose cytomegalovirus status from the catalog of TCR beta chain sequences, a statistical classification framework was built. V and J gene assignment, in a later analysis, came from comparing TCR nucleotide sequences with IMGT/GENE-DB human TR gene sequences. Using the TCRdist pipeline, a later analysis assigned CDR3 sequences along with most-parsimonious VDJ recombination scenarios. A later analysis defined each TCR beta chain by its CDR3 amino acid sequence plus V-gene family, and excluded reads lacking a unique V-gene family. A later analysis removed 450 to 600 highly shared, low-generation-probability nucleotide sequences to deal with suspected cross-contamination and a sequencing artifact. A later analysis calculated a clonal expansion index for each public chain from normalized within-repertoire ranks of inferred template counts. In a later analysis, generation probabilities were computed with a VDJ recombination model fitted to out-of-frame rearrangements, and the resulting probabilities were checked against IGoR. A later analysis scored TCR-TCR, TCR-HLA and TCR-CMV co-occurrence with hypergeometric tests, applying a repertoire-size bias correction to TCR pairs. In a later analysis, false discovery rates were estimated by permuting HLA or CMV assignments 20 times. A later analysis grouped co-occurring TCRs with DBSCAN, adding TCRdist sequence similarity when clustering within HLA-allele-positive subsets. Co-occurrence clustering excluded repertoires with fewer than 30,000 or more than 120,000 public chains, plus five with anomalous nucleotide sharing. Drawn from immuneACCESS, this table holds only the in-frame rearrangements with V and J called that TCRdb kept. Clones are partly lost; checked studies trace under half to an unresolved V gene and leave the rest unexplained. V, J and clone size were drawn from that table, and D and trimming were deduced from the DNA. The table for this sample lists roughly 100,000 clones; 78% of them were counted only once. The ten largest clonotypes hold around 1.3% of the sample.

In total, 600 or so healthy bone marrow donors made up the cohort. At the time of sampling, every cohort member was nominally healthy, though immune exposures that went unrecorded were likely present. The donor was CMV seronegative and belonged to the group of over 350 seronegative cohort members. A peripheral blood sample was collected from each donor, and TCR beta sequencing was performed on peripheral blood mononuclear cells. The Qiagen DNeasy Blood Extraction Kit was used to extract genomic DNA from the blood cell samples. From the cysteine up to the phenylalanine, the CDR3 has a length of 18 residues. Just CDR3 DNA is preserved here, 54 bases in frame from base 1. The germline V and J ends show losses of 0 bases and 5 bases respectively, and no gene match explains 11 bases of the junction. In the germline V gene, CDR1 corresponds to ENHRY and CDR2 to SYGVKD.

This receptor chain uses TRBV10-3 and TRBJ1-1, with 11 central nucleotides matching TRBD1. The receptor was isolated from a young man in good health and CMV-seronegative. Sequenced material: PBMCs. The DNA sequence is TGTGCCATCAGTGAGTCGAACCTTGGGACAGGGGGAAAAACTGAAGCTTTCTTT. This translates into CAISESNLGTGGKTEAFF.